A single sample is the source of the 5 T cell receptor beta chains below, sequenced in a study of T-cell memory formation after mild COVID-19 (dated by TCRdb to about 2021). The library came from 5' RACE. This sample was sequenced with an Illumina NovaSeq 6000. TCRdb ran its own pipeline on the public reads, namely fastp trimming at Q25 and MiXCR clone calling, and kept in-frame beta chains. Every entry covers one CDR3 protein and lists the most common genes and DNA from its rows. For this sample there are about 430,000 distinct CDR3 sequences; 20% to 30% appear just once. The biggest ten clones account for around 9.5% of the sample. What was sequenced was PBMCs or a T cell subset sorted from them (not recorded which). The receptors come from an adult woman who had mild COVID-19 (a few samples of this study predate the infection). The sample titles of this study are shuffled in the database, so cell type and time point are left out; the donor was told from shared clones.

This clonotype was detected only a few times. The chain recombines TRBV30 with TRBJ1-2; TRBD1 agrees at 9 bases. Germline V gene data show CDR1 as GTSNPN and CDR2 as SVGIG (reference sequence). The junction had 13 bases not matched to a gene; V was cut back by 4 bases and J by 4 bases. The CDR3 totals 16 residues. The CDR3 protein is CAWTHIGQGFGYGYTF. The CDR3 DNA follows: TGTGCCTGGACCCACATTGGACAGGGGTTCGGCTATGGCTACACCTTC.

In this sample, this clonotype turned up many times. The genes are TRBV29-1 and TRBJ2-2, with TRBD2 matching over 10 bases. The CDR3 runs 16 residues. The V gene's germline CDR1 is SQVTM and CDR2 ANQGSEA. With V trimmed by 3 bases and J by 4 bases, 8 bases remained unmatched. CDR3 coding DNA: TGCAGCGTTGATTCCTCTAGCGGGAGTTCCACCGGGGAGCTGTTTTTT. Protein product: CSVDSSSGSSTGELFF.

This clonotype was found a few times. The gene calls are TRBV18 and TRBJ1-5, with D possibly TRBD1 on 6 matching bases. Germline V CDR1 and CDR2: KGHSH, LQKENI. The CDR3 is 15 amino acids. Trimming removed 2 bases from V and 9 bases from J, with 17 bases in between. The chain's CDR3 is CASSPGQGSLGPQHF. The CDR3 DNA reads as TGTGCCAGCTCACCAGGGCAGGGGAGCCTAGGGCCCCAGCATTTT.

The chain combines TRBV20-1 with TRBJ1-2; D is uncertain. The CDR3 is 17 amino acids. Trimming took off 3 bases at V and 3 bases at J, with 23 bases between the two ends. Germline V gene sequence: CDR1 DFQATT, CDR2 SNEGSKA (reference sequence). In nucleotides, the CDR3 is TGCAGTGCTAGCGCTCCGGGCAGCCGGGTAGACGACTATGGCTACACCTTC. It is translated as CSASAPGSRVDDYGYTF.

Ten or more counts support this clonotype. V and J are TRBV7-9 and TRBJ2-5, with D maybe TRBD2 (5 bases). The germline V gene has CDR1 SEHNR and CDR2 FQNEAQ (reference sequence). V was cut by 5 bases and J by 4 bases, with 20 bases left in between. CDR3 length: 16 residues. CDR3 DNA sequence: TGTGCCAGCAGCAGAATCACTAGAGGTCCGCCAGAGACCCAGTACTTC. Its translation is CASSRITRGPPETQYF.